These T cell receptor beta chains were read from a single sample in a study of shared T cell receptors in the human thymus. The table came from immunoSEQ multiplex PCR; TCRdb's copy has only in-frame clones and leaves some out. The data show 600,000 to 900,000 clones, 70% to 90% seen once. The sample was also reused in another study, on human thymus T cells.

The sequencing input was thymocytes. The receptors derive from a girl less than two years old with a congenital heart defect. Both conserved end residues are part of each CDR3. Each record gives: D gene, J gene, clone size, V gene, CDR3 DNA, CDR3 protein. The D gene is left open where the match is weak. Rows may omit the clone size; those that give it use once, few, many or a size class.

d_call: TRBD1; j_call: TRBJ2-5; clone_size: -; v_call: TRBV15; cdr3_nt: TGTGCCACCAGGCAGGGACAGGGGTTCGCCTTTGATCAAGAGACCCAGTACTTC; cdr3_aa: CATRQGQGFAFDQETQYF
d_call: TRBD1; j_call: TRBJ2-1; clone_size: -; v_call: TRBV5-6; cdr3_nt: TGTGCCAGCAGCTCGCAAAACCCAGGGGGTCTGATTTACAATGAGCAGTTCTTC; cdr3_aa: CASSSQNPGGLIYNEQFF
d_call: TRBD1; j_call: TRBJ2-4; clone_size: once; v_call: TRBV27; cdr3_nt: TGTGGGACGGGGGACAGGGGGAAAAACATTCAGTACTTC; cdr3_aa: CGTGDRGKNIQYF
d_call: -; j_call: TRBJ1-4; clone_size: once; v_call: TRBV30; cdr3_nt: TGTGCCTGGTGGAAGGGGACTAATGAAAAACTGTTTTTT; cdr3_aa: CAWWKGTNEKLFF
d_call: TRBD1; j_call: TRBJ1-2; clone_size: -; v_call: TRBV28; cdr3_nt: TGTGCCAGCAGTTTAGACAGGGCCTATGGCTACACCTTC; cdr3_aa: CASSLDRAYGYTF
d_call: TRBD2; j_call: TRBJ2-1; clone_size: -; v_call: TRBV15; cdr3_nt: TGTGCCACCAGCATTCGGACTAGCGGGGGGAATAGTAATGAGCAGTTCTTC; cdr3_aa: CATSIRTSGGNSNEQFF
d_call: -; j_call: TRBJ1-1; clone_size: -; v_call: TRBV15; cdr3_nt: TGTGCCACCAGCAGAGATCGTTCGGGGAACACTGAAGCTTTCTTT; cdr3_aa: CATSRDRSGNTEAFF
d_call: -; j_call: TRBJ1-2; clone_size: -; v_call: TRBV4-2; cdr3_nt: TGTGCCAGCAGCCAAGATCCAGGGAAGGATGGCTACACCTTC; cdr3_aa: CASSQDPGKDGYTF
d_call: TRBD1; j_call: TRBJ1-1; clone_size: -; v_call: TRBV27; cdr3_nt: TGTGCCAGCAGTTTATGGGACAGGGGAACTGAAGCTTTCTTT; cdr3_aa: CASSLWDRGTEAFF
d_call: -; j_call: TRBJ2-1; clone_size: -; v_call: TRBV4-1; cdr3_nt: TGCGCCAGCAGCCAAGCCGAGGCGGATGAGCAGTTCTTC; cdr3_aa: CASSQAEADEQFF